This T cell receptor beta chain was profiled in a study of cytomegalovirus exposure and HLA in healthy donors. Vbeta (60) and Jbeta (13) primers were used in the PCR. Assay used: immunoSEQ multiplex PCR; TCRdb lists only in-frame clones, some missing. The sample yields 60,000 to 80,000 clones, 62% seen once. The germline gives CDR1 MNHEY, CDR2 SVGAGI. Trimming removed 3 bases at V and 7 bases at J, with 15 bases between. CDR3 length equals 15 residues. This receptor was obtained from a young man in good health and CMV-seronegative. The chain combines TRBV6-5 with TRBJ2-2, with a weak D call TRBD2 (5 bases). Material: PBMCs. CDR3 protein: CASSYWTSGGGELFF. For the CDR3, the DNA is TGTGCCAGCAGTTATTGGACGAGTGGAGGCGGGGAGCTGTTTTTT.